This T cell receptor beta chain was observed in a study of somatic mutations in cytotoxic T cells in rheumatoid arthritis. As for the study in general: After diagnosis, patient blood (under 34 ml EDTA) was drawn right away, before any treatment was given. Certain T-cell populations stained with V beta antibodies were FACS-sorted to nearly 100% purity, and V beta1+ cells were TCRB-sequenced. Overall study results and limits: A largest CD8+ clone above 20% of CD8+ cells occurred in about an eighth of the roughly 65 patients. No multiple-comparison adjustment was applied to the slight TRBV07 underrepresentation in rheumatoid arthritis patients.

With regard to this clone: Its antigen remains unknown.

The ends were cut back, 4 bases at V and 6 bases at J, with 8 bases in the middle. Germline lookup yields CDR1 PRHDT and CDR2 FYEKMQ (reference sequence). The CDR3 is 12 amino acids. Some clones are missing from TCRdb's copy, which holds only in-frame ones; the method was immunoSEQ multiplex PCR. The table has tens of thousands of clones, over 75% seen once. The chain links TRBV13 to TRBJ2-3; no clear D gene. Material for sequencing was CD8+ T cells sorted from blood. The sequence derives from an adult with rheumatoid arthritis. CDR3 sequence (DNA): TGTGCCAGCAGCTCCGGATACGATACGCAGTATTTT. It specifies CASSSGYDTQYF.